This TCR beta chain was captured in a study of human T cells and chemical hapten exposure. The wider study: Sensitization was performed using 2% DPC on an approximately 2 cm by approximately 2 cm upper inner arm skin site. From small differences in pooled library volume came most of the variation in per-sample TCR yields.

The study's library attached unique molecular identifiers to single cDNA molecules. TCRdb reprocessed the RACE reads with MiXCR, giving one entry per CDR3 protein. Of about 340,000 distinct CDR3 sequences in the sample, around 7% were seen once. Germline V gives CDR1 MGHDK, CDR2 SYGVNS. Trimming shortened V by 6 bases and J by 4 bases, and 10 bases separated the two germline ends. CDR3 size: 13 residues. This clonotype turned up a few times. Time point reported: patch test 1, 2 weeks after DPC sensitization. Regarding treatment: therapeutic diphenylcyclopropenone sensitization with weekly scalp DPC. Sequencing started from total RNA isolated from unfractionated whole blood.

The receptor comes from a woman aged 18-29 years with alopecia areata. Some clones in this sample may be carry-over from other donors' samples. The chain recombines TRBV25-1 with TRBJ1-3; no clear D. Material: whole blood, obtained in connection with sensitization to the hapten diphenylcyclopropenone (DPC). For the CDR3, the DNA is TGTGCCAGCAGCCCGGCCCCAGGAAACACCATATATTTT. It specifies CASSPAPGNTIYF.